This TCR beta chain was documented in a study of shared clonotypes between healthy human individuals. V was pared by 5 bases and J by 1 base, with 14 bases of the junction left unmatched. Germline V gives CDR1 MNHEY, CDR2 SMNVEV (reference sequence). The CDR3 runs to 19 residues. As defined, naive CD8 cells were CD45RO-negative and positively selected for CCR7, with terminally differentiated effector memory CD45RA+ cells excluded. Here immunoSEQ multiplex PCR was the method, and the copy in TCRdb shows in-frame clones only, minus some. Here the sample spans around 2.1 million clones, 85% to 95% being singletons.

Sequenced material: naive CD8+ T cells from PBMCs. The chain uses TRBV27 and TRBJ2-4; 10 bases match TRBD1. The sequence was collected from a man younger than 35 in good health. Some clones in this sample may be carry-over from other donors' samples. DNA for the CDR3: TGTGCCAGCAGTCCTCGACAGGGGGCCGTGGTTAAGGCCAAAAACATTCAGTACTTC. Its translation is CASSPRQGAVVKAKNIQYF.